The 10 T cell receptor beta chains listed next were all sequenced from one sample in a study of radiation and T cells in renal cell carcinoma. Assay used: immunoSEQ multiplex PCR; TCRdb lists only in-frame clones, some missing. The data hold about 95,000 clones, with approximately 86% observed a single time. The time point: baseline pretreatment blood. Stated treatment: 15 Gy SBRT to primary tumor, nephrectomy 4 weeks later. Here the sequenced sample was blood, taken from a patient whose treatment included radiotherapy and nephrectomy. The receptors come from a man aged 50 or older with renal cell carcinoma.

The rearrangement uses TRBV6-6 and TRBJ1-2, with a tentative D call TRBD1 (5 bases). This CDR3 spans 14 amino acids. Trimming took 11 bases from V and 0 from J, leaving 16 bases between them. Per germline, CDR1 MNHNY and CDR2 SVGAGI (reference sequence). The CDR3 reads CAGRTGLTNYGYTF. The CDR3 DNA sequence: TGTGCCGGTCGGACGGGACTTACTAACTATGGCTACACCTTC.

This sequence joins TRBV6-5 and TRBJ1-4, with 8 bases aligning to TRBD1. Germline lookup yields CDR1 MNHEY and CDR2 SVGAGI. The CDR3 is made up of 15 amino acids. V lost 0 bases and J lost 7; bases outside the gene matches: 4. In DNA, the CDR3 is TGTGCCAGCAGTTACTCGGTCCAGGGGGCTGAAAAACTGTTTTTT. It translates to CASSYSVQGAEKLFF.

The chain has TRBV5-1 and TRBJ2-1, with 8 positions matching TRBD2. J gave up 9 bases and V 0 bases, and 8 bases lay outside the gene matches. Germline V CDR1 and CDR2: SGHRS, YFSETQ. This CDR3 has 15 residues. The DNA for the CDR3 is TGCGCCAGCAGCTTGGAGGGAGCGGGAGTTTTTGAGCAGTTCTTC. This translates into CASSLEGAGVFEQFF.

CDR3 nucleotides: TGTGCCAGCAGTCGGGACAGGGGGCGAGGCTACACCTTC. Protein: CASSRDRGRGYTF. The rearrangement uses TRBV6-5 and TRBJ1-2; 12 nucleotides agree with TRBD1. The CDR3 sequence is 13 residues long. Per the germline V gene, CDR1 is MNHEY and CDR2 is SVGAGI. V was pared by 5 bases and J by 8 bases, with 3 bases of the junction left unmatched.

CDR3: CASSPEGQGTSYTF. The CDR3 DNA follows: TGTGCCAGCTCACCGGAGGGGCAGGGGACGAGCTACACCTTC. V is TRBV18 and J is TRBJ1-2; D might be TRBD1 (6 bases). The CDR3 is 14 amino acids. Germline V lookup: CDR1 KGHSH, CDR2 LQKENI. Trimming pared 3 bases from V and 9 bases from J, leaving 17 bases between.

V gene TRBV2 combines with J gene TRBJ2-3, with TRBD2 identical over 7 bases. After removal of 4 bases from V and 3 bases from J, the junction contained 4 bases not matched to a gene. Germline-derived CDR1 and CDR2 are SNHLY and FYNNEI. This CDR3 is 14 amino acids long. CDR3 sequence: CASSVTSSTDTQYF. The CDR3 nucleotides read TGTGCCAGCAGTGTGACTAGCTCAACAGATACGCAGTATTTT.

The rearrangement uses TRBV11-2 and TRBJ2-2, with D perhaps matching TRBD1 (6 bases). CDR3 size: 17 residues. V was cut by 4 bases and J by 3 bases, with 18 bases left in between. Germline CDR1 reads SGHAT; CDR2 reads FQNNGV. CDR3 region: CASSSTGQRRHTGELFF. CDR3 in DNA: TGTGCCAGCAGCTCCACCGGACAGCGGAGACACACCGGGGAGCTGTTTTTT.

This clone was counted a few times. The chain links TRBV10-3 to TRBJ2-7, with D possibly matching TRBD1 (7 bases). Germline assignment: CDR1 ENHRY and CDR2 SYGVKD. With 4 bases removed from V and 5 bases from J, the gap between germline ends came to 30 bases. There are 19 residues in the CDR3. This chain's CDR3 is CAISGGQPLYEQERDEQYF. In nucleotides, the CDR3 is TGTGCCATCAGTGGGGGACAGCCACTATACGAGCAGGAGCGGGACGAGCAGTACTTC.

This clone was observed once. The J gene is TRBJ1-1, the V gene TRBV9; no definite D call. CDR1 is SGDLS and CDR2 is YYNGEE in the germline V gene. The CDR3 has 12 amino acids. The V and J ends lost 0 bases and 3 bases respectively, with 3 bases between them. CDR3 sequence reads: CASSVGYTEAFF. The DNA for the CDR3 is TGTGCCAGCAGCGTAGGGTACACTGAAGCTTTCTTT. Looking up the rest from reference TRBV9 and TRBJ1-1 gives the full variable domain: DSGVTQTPKHLITATGQRVTLRCSPRSGDLSVYWYQQSLDQGLQFLIQYYNGEERAKGNILERFSAQQFPDLHSELNLSSLELGDSALYFCASSVGYTEAFFGQGTRLTVV.

V and J are TRBV5-1 and TRBJ2-3; D perhaps matches TRBD2 (6 bases). The germline gives CDR1 SGHRS, CDR2 YFSETQ. V was cut by 0 bases and J by 5 bases, with 13 bases left in between. The CDR3 totals 15 residues. The DNA for the CDR3 is TGCGCCAGCAGCTTGGCTGTCGGCGGGGTAGATACGCAGTATTTT. Encoded protein: CASSLAVGGVDTQYF.